Each of the 14 T cell receptor beta chains below was sequenced from the same sample in a study of blood T cell repertoires in COVID-19. Some clones are missing from TCRdb's copy, which holds only in-frame ones; the method was immunoSEQ multiplex PCR. The data contain roughly 230,000 clones, approximately 85% of them singletons. The sample taken for sequencing was peripheral blood. The source of these receptors is a man in his fifties or sixties with acute or convalescent COVID-19.

As DNA, the CDR3 is TGTGCCAGCAGCCAAGACGCGGGAACTACCACAGATACGCAGTATTTT. Translation gives CASSQDAGTTTDTQYF. The chain is built from TRBV4-2 and TRBJ2-3, with TRBD2 as a possible D gene (6 bases). The germline V gene encodes CDR1 LGHNA and CDR2 YNFKEQ. The CDR3 spans 16 residues. Trimming cost V 0 bases and J 2 bases, with 12 bases left between them.

This clone was detected only a few times. The V gene is TRBV5-1, the J gene TRBJ2-4; tentative D call: TRBD2 (6 bases). Germline CDR1 is SGHRS and CDR2 is YFSETQ. The V gene lost 4 bases and the J gene lost 6 bases, with 17 bases spanning the gap. This CDR3 has 15 amino acids. The DNA for the CDR3 is TGCGCCAGCAGCCGGGACTCCAGGGACGGAAACATTCAGTACTTC. As protein: CASSRDSRDGNIQYF.

J is TRBJ2-3 and V is TRBV5-8, with 10 bases fitting TRBD2. The CDR3 runs to 15 residues. V lost 4 bases, J lost 4 bases, and 6 bases stayed unmatched. In germline, CDR1 is SGHTS, CDR2 YDEGEE. The CDR3 is CASSPGTSVADTQYF. CDR3 coding DNA: TGTGCCAGCAGCCCCGGGACTAGCGTCGCAGATACGCAGTATTTT.

The chain carries TRBV25-1 and TRBJ1-4; D is possibly TRBD1 (5 bases). The CDR3 length is 14 residues. V shed 6 bases and J shed 8 bases, with 16 bases lying between them. Germline loops: CDR1 MGHDK, CDR2 SYGVNS. The CDR3 here is CASSERPGDEKLFF. The CDR3 DNA reads as TGTGCCAGCAGCGAGAGGCCGGGGGACGAAAAACTGTTTTTT. Supplemented by reference TRBV25-1 and TRBJ1-4, the full variable domain reads EADIYQTPRYLVIGTGKKITLECSQTMGHDKMYWYQQDPGMELHLIHYSYGVNSTEKGDLSSESTVSRIRTEHFPLTLESARPSHTSQYLCASSERPGDEKLFFGSGTQLSVL.

The chain joins TRBV11-2 to TRBJ1-2; TRBD1 is a possible D gene (5 bases). The V gene's germline CDR1 is SGHAT and CDR2 FQNNGV. V lost 3 bases to trimming and J lost 2 bases, with 7 bases between them. The CDR3 extends over 13 amino acids. This chain's CDR3 is CASSFSGNYGYTF. The CDR3 nucleotides are TGTGCCAGCAGCTTTTCAGGGAACTATGGCTACACCTTC.

The V call is TRBV6-1, the J call TRBJ1-5; TRBD1 is a possible D gene (6 bases). CDR1 MNHNS and CDR2 SASEGT come from the germline V gene. CDR3 size: 16 residues. Between the trimmed V and J ends, which lost 4 bases and 1 base, there was a span of 14 bases. In DNA, the CDR3 is TGTGCCAGCAGTGCCTACACAGGGTCCAGCAATCAGCCCCAGCATTTT. Translating it yields CASSAYTGSSNQPQHF.

V is TRBV27 and J is TRBJ1-1; maybe TRBD1 (6 bases). This CDR3 comprises 14 residues. V lost 3 bases, J lost 0 bases, and 8 bases lay in between. Germline CDR1 is MNHEY and CDR2 is SMNVEV (reference sequence). CDR3 in DNA: TGTGCCAGCAGTTTGCAGGGGCTGAACACTGAAGCTTTCTTT. The encoded protein is CASSLQGLNTEAFF.

V is TRBV3-1 (or the pseudogene TRBV3-2) and J is TRBJ1-1; tentative D call: TRBD1 (5 bases). V lost 0 bases and J 6 bases, leaving 11 bases between the germline ends. CDR1 is LGHDT and CDR2 is YNNKEL in the germline V gene (reference sequence). This CDR3 region has 14 residues. CDR3 coding DNA: TGTGCCAGCAGCCAAGACAGGGAATTCCCTGAAGCTTTCTTT. This gives the protein CASSQDREFPEAFF.

The chain couples TRBV28 to TRBJ2-1; 7 bases align to TRBD1. Germline CDR1 is MDHEN and CDR2 is SYDVKM. Trimming cost V 2 bases and J 6 bases; bases outside gene matches: 7. The CDR3 has 15 residues. The CDR3 protein is CASSLRGLPRNEQFF. CDR3 sequence (DNA): TGTGCCAGCAGTTTAAGGGGGCTCCCCCGCAATGAGCAGTTCTTC.

This rearrangement joins TRBV2 to TRBJ2-3, with TRBD2 identical over 13 bases. The CDR3 covers 17 residues. The V and J ends lost 6 bases and 2 bases, in that order; junction bases with no gene match: 8. CDR1 and CDR2 (germline): SNHLY, FYNNEI. The CDR3 protein is CASSKRGTSGNTDTQYF. CDR3 bases: TGTGCCAGCAGCAAACGCGGGACTAGCGGGAACACAGATACGCAGTATTTT.

V is TRBV9 and J is TRBJ2-1; 7 bases are shared with TRBD1. Trimming took 5 bases from V and 2 from J; bases not matched to a gene: 7. The germline CDR1 and CDR2 sequences are SGDLS and YYNGEE. The CDR3 spans 15 residues. CDR3 amino acids: CASSYRGDPYNEQFF. The CDR3 DNA reads TGTGCCAGCAGTTACAGGGGTGACCCCTACAATGAGCAGTTCTTC.

V gene TRBV24-1 combines with J gene TRBJ2-3; no reliable D call. Germline CDR1 is KGHDR and CDR2 is SFDVKD. This CDR3 has 14 amino acids. V was shortened by 9 bases and J by 3 bases, with 15 bases between the two germline ends. The CDR3 loop is CATASAGHTDTQYF. CDR3 sequence (DNA): TGTGCCACCGCGTCTGCAGGTCATACAGATACGCAGTATTTT.

A word on this clone: Relative to the germline gene, one junction end is altered; a read error may explain this. V and J are TRBV7-9 and TRBJ2-7, with a tentative D call TRBD1 (5 bases). The CDR3 is 12 amino acids. Germline V CDR1 and CDR2: SEHNR, FQNEAQ (reference sequence). The CDR3 is CASSLNLRTPSF. The CDR3 coding sequence is TGTGCCAGCAGCTTAAATCTTAGGACACCTAGCTTC.

This chain connects TRBV28 to TRBJ1-1; 11 bases are a match to TRBD1. The length of the CDR3 is 15 residues. With 7 bases clipped from V and 5 bases from J, the junction kept 9 bases outside the gene matches. The germline V gene has CDR1 MDHEN and CDR2 SYDVKM. CDR3 residues: CASTPGTGGRTEAFF. The CDR3 nucleotides are TGTGCCAGCACTCCCGGGACAGGGGGTCGGACTGAAGCTTTCTTT.